These 29 T cell receptor beta chains originate from one sample sequenced in a study of cytomegalovirus exposure and HLA in healthy donors. PCR employed 60 Vbeta and 13 Jbeta primers. Data came from immunoSEQ multiplex PCR; TCRdb stores just in-frame clones and leaves some out. The table has 150,000 to 200,000 clones, 70% seen once. The sample consisted of PBMCs. These receptors all stem from a man aged 18 to 30 in good health and CMV-seropositive.

In this sample, this clone turned up once. The chain is built from TRBV29-1 and TRBJ1-2; TRBD1 matches at 11 bases. The junction had 8 bases not matched to a gene; V was cut back by 5 bases and J by 3 bases. The CDR3 consists of 15 residues. The germline gives CDR1 SQVTM, CDR2 ANQGSEA. The CDR3 region has the DNA TGCAGCGTTTTGGGGGCGGGACAGGGGGACTATGGCTACACCTTC. Protein product: CSVLGAGQGDYGYTF.

This sequence joins TRBV9 and TRBJ2-1; a weak D match, TRBD2 (6 bases). Germline CDR1 SGDLS, CDR2 YYNGEE. The ends were cut back, 0 bases at V and 3 bases at J, with 13 bases in the middle. This CDR3 has 16 amino acids. The chain's CDR3 is CASSVEWGLLYNEQFF. CDR3 sequence (DNA): TGTGCCAGCAGCGTAGAGTGGGGACTCCTCTACAATGAGCAGTTCTTC.

This clone was counted a single time. The chain is built from TRBV23-1 and TRBJ2-7; D may be TRBD2 (5 bases). TRBV23-1 belongs to the ORF category, with a function that is uncertain. This CDR3 comprises 11 residues. V lost 4 bases, J lost 12 bases, and 13 bases lay in between. CDR3 protein: CASSPPVGGYV. As DNA, the CDR3 is TGCGCCAGCAGTCCCCCGGTCGGAGGGTACGTC.

The chain recombines TRBV5-6 with TRBJ2-7, with a weak D call TRBD2 (5 bases). V was pared by 1 base and J by 7 bases, with 15 bases between. Germline loops: CDR1 SGHDT, CDR2 YYEEEE. This CDR3 contains 14 residues. Here the CDR3 DNA reads TGTGCCAGCAGCTTGTGGTTAATCGGGGTTGAGCAGTACGTC. This gives the protein CASSLWLIGVEQYV.

The CDR3 DNA reads TGTGCCAGCAGTTTTCTTCGGGCGGGGGGGCCCTACGAGCAGTACGTC. Translating it yields CASSFLRAGGPYEQYV. The genes are TRBV27 and TRBJ2-7, with 9 positions matching TRBD2. CDR1 and CDR2 from the germline V gene are MNHEY and SMNVEV (reference sequence). This CDR3 comprises 16 residues. The trim removed 3 bases at V and 2 bases at J, leaving 8 bases unmatched.

The chain joins TRBV5-6 to TRBJ2-7; 7 bases align to TRBD1. V lost 5 bases, J lost 6 bases, and 14 bases stayed unmatched. This CDR3 comprises 15 residues. In germline, CDR1 is SGHDT, CDR2 YYEEEE. CDR3: CASRGLTGTPSEQYV. The CDR3 coding sequence is TGTGCCAGCAGGGGATTGACAGGGACCCCGTCCGAGCAGTACGTC.

The V and J genes are TRBV11-3 and TRBJ2-1; 10 bases align to TRBD2. Germline values: CDR1 SGHNT, CDR2 YENEEA. The CDR3 consists of 16 residues. The V and J ends lost 5 bases and 3 bases, in that order; junction bases with no gene match: 7. The CDR3 DNA reads TGTGCCAGCAGCCCAAGCGGGGGGGCCAGCTACAATGAGCAGTTCTTC. As protein: CASSPSGGASYNEQFF. Looking up the rest from reference TRBV11-3 and TRBJ2-1 gives the full variable domain: EAGVVQSPRYKIIEKKQPVAFWCNPISGHNTLYWYLQNLGQGPELLIRYENEEAVDDSQLPKDRFSAERLKGVDSTLKIQPAELGDSAVYLCASSPSGGASYNEQFFGPGTRLTVL.

This clone has just a few counts. V is TRBV28 and J is TRBJ2-1; D not resolved. Trimming took 5 bases from V and 4 from J, leaving 6 bases between them. Germline CDR1 and CDR2: MDHEN and SYDVKM. This CDR3 has 12 residues. CDR3 bases: TGTGCCAGCAGTCCACAGTACAATGAGCAGTTCTTC. Translation: CASSPQYNEQFF.

The chain combines TRBV27 with TRBJ2-5, with 9 bases aligning to TRBD2. V was clipped by 5 bases and J by 5 bases; unmatched bases: 9. The CDR3 contains 15 residues. Germline CDR1 and CDR2: MNHEY and SMNVEV (reference sequence). This CDR3 reads CASSQPGLAGETQYF. CDR3 nucleotide sequence: TGTGCCAGCAGTCAACCGGGACTAGCTGGCGAGACCCAGTACTTC.

The genes are TRBV30 and TRBJ1-4, with D hard to call. CDR1 GTSNPN and CDR2 SVGIG come from the germline V gene (reference sequence). The CDR3 totals 13 residues. V lost 5 bases to trimming and J lost 1 base, with 8 bases between them. This chain's CDR3 is CAWDTETNEKLFF. CDR3 in DNA: TGTGCCTGGGACACAGAAACTAATGAAAAACTGTTTTTT.

This chain links TRBV27 with TRBJ2-5; perhaps TRBD1 as D (6 bases). Germline V gene data show CDR1 as MNHEY and CDR2 as SMNVEV (reference sequence). V was cut by 6 bases and J by 5 bases, with 13 bases left in between. CDR3 length: 13 amino acids. This CDR3 is CASSARRGETQYF. CDR3 DNA: TGTGCCAGCAGCGCCAGAAGGGGGGAGACCCAGTACTTC.

V gene TRBV5-1 combines with J gene TRBJ2-3, with D tentatively TRBD1 (8 bases). Germline V gives CDR1 SGHRS, CDR2 YFSETQ. V lost 0 bases to trimming and J lost 5 bases, with 10 bases between them. The CDR3 has 14 amino acids. CDR3 in amino acids: CASSLDRGGDTQYF. DNA for the CDR3: TGCGCCAGCAGCTTGGACAGGGGGGGAGATACGCAGTATTTT.

CDR3 sequence reads: CASSLAGQGPNTEAFF. CDR3 sequence (DNA): TGTGCCAGCAGCTTAGCAGGGCAGGGGCCGAACACTGAAGCTTTCTTT. The chain carries TRBV7-9 and TRBJ1-1; a weak D match, TRBD1 (6 bases). The CDR3 has 16 amino acids. Trimming shortened V by 0 bases and J by 1 base, and 12 bases separated the two germline ends. Germline CDR1 SEHNR, CDR2 FQNEAQ (reference sequence).

The V call is TRBV19, the J call TRBJ2-1, with TRBD2 matching over 10 bases. Per the germline V gene, CDR1 is LNHDA and CDR2 is SQIVND (reference sequence). This CDR3 has 15 residues. V lost 6 bases to trimming and J lost 12 bases; unmatched junction nucleotides: 14. The CDR3 loop is CASSPGLSGRAGQFF. For the CDR3, the DNA is TGTGCCAGTAGCCCCGGTCTCAGCGGGAGGGCCGGGCAGTTCTTC.

The J gene is TRBJ1-1, the V gene TRBV11-2, with 9 positions matching TRBD1. The CDR3 extends over 13 amino acids. Germline V CDR1 and CDR2: SGHAT, FQNNGV. The ends lost 3 bases at V and 10 bases at J; junction bases unmatched: 6. The CDR3 is CASSLNRGQRAFF. The CDR3 DNA reads as TGTGCCAGCAGCTTGAACAGGGGGCAAAGAGCTTTCTTT.

V gene TRBV5-6 combines with J gene TRBJ2-3; 8 bases match TRBD2. The CDR3 runs to 14 residues. The germline gives CDR1 SGHDT, CDR2 YYEEEE. J gave up 3 bases and V 5 bases, and 5 bases lay outside the gene matches. The CDR3 sequence is CASSPGGPTDTQYF. The CDR3 DNA follows: TGTGCCAGCAGTCCGGGGGGGCCGACAGATACGCAGTATTTT.

This chain connects TRBV15 to TRBJ2-4, with 10 bases aligning to TRBD1. CDR3 length: 14 amino acids. Trimming at V came to 3 bases and at J to 9 bases, leaving 5 bases not matched to a gene. Germline CDR1 and CDR2: LNHNV and YYDKDF (reference sequence). As DNA, the CDR3 is TGTGCCACCAGCAGTGACAGGGGGCTCGGCATTCAGTACTTC. Its protein product is CATSSDRGLGIQYF. Supplemented by reference TRBV15 and TRBJ2-4, the full variable domain reads DAMVIQNPRYQVTQFGKPVTLSCSQTLNHNVMYWYQQKSSQAPKLLFHYYDKDFNNEADTPDNFQSRRPNTSFCFLDIRSPGLGDTAMYLCATSSDRGLGIQYFGAGTRLSVL.

The chain employs TRBV2 and TRBJ1-1; 9 bases fit TRBD1. The V and J ends lost 5 bases and 1 base, in that order; junction bases with no gene match: 2. Germline V gene lookup returns CDR1 SNHLY and CDR2 FYNNEI. The CDR3 is 14 residues long. The CDR3 spells CASSTGGRNTEAFF. DNA for the CDR3: TGTGCCAGCAGTACAGGGGGCAGGAACACTGAAGCTTTCTTT.

The V call is TRBV11-2, the J call TRBJ1-1; D ambiguous. Germline V gene lookup returns CDR1 SGHAT and CDR2 FQNNGV. The CDR3 is made up of 16 amino acids. Trimming shortened V by 5 bases and J by 1 base, and 17 bases separated the two germline ends. The CDR3: CASSRTPHPGNTEAFF. CDR3 coding DNA: TGTGCCAGCAGCCGAACGCCTCACCCGGGGAACACTGAAGCTTTCTTT.

This sequence joins TRBV19 and TRBJ2-3; D may be TRBD2 (5 bases). CDR3 length: 16 amino acids. V was shortened by 3 bases and J by 4 bases, with 17 bases between the two germline ends. Germline V gene data show CDR1 as LNHDA and CDR2 as SQIVND (reference sequence). The CDR3 protein is CASSMNWEYGADTQYF. CDR3 in DNA: TGTGCCAGTAGTATGAATTGGGAATACGGGGCAGATACGCAGTATTTT.

The genes are TRBV21-1 and TRBJ1-5; the table names TRBD1, a call not compared with the DNA. TRBV21-1 is an annotated pseudogene. CDR3 size: 18 residues. The CDR3, as DNA: TGTGCCAGCAGCCTTAAACGCGCCAGGGAATATAGCAATCAGCCCCAGCATTTT. It codes for CASSLKRAREYSNQPQHF.

The chain carries TRBV5-4 and TRBJ1-3, with D unclear. Per the germline V gene, CDR1 is SGHNT and CDR2 is YYREEE (reference sequence). This CDR3 has 12 residues. Trimming shortened V by 4 bases and J by 3 bases, and 5 bases separated the two germline ends. The CDR3 sequence: CASSTSGNTIYF. In nucleotides, the CDR3 is TGTGCCAGCAGCACCAGTGGAAACACCATATATTTT.

The J gene is TRBJ2-5, the V gene TRBV29-1; 7 bases are a match to TRBD2. The CDR3 runs to 12 residues. CDR1 SQVTM and CDR2 ANQGSEA come from the germline V gene. V dropped 3 bases and J dropped 4; count of bases not matched to a gene: 2. The CDR3 here is CSVDRGGETQYF. In nucleotides, the CDR3 is TGCAGCGTTGATCGCGGGGGAGAGACCCAGTACTTC.

The CDR3 spells CASSRTSSGGEQFF. DNA for the CDR3: TGTGCCAGCAGCCGGACTAGCTCAGGGGGGGAGCAGTTCTTC. The chain recombines TRBV6-5 with TRBJ2-1; D perhaps matches TRBD2 (8 bases). Germline values: CDR1 MNHEY, CDR2 SVGAGI. CDR3 size: 14 residues. Trimming stripped 6 bases from V and 10 bases from J, with 19 bases between.

This clone was detected only once. The junction does not match germline at one end; this may be a read error. This chain links TRBV7-2 with TRBJ1-6; D gene ambiguous. The CDR3 is 17 amino acids. Germline values: CDR1 SGHTA, CDR2 FQGNSA. The CDR3 loop is CASSLAATGNSNSPLHF. The CDR3 DNA follows: TGTGCCAGCAGCCTAGCGGCCACCGGGAATTCTAATTCACCCCTCCACTTT.

V and J are TRBV10-1 and TRBJ2-5; 7 positions agree with TRBD2. V shed 4 bases and J 2 bases; nucleotides not matched to a gene: 4. Germline V CDR1 and CDR2: WNHNN, SYGVQD (reference sequence). CDR3 length: 14 amino acids. The CDR3 bases are TGCGCCAGCAGTGGTGGGACTACACAAGAGACCCAGTACTTC. Residues: CASSGGTTQETQYF.

The rearrangement joins TRBV4-1 to TRBJ2-3; a weak D match, TRBD2 (6 bases). The V end lost 4 bases, the J end lost 0 bases, and 14 bases lay between the germline ends. This CDR3 is 16 amino acids long. Germline V lookup: CDR1 MGHRA, CDR2 YSYEKL. In DNA, the CDR3 is TGCGCCAGCAGCCTCAAAGCGGGTACTAGCACAGATACGCAGTATTTT. It yields the protein CASSLKAGTSTDTQYF.

This rearrangement joins TRBV19 to TRBJ2-5; 7 nucleotides align to TRBD1. Per germline, CDR1 LNHDA and CDR2 SQIVND (reference sequence). The CDR3 loop spans 15 amino acids. V shed 4 bases, J shed 5 bases, and the junction held 10 bases outside the gene matches. CDR3 sequence reads: CASSTTGSIGETQYF. The CDR3 DNA reads TGTGCCAGTAGTACGACAGGGTCGATAGGGGAGACCCAGTACTTC.

DNA of the CDR3: TGTGCCAGCAGTTTACGAGGTAGGGGGACTGAAGCTTTCTTT. This codes for CASSLRGRGTEAFF. The J gene is TRBJ1-1, the V gene TRBV27, with a tentative D call TRBD1 (6 bases). V was trimmed by 2 bases and J by 5 bases, leaving 12 bases between them. Germline values: CDR1 MNHEY, CDR2 SMNVEV (reference sequence). The CDR3 consists of 14 residues.